This TCR beta chain was recovered during a study of shared clonotypes between healthy human individuals. The repertoire was sequenced with immunoSEQ multiplex PCR; TCRdb's copy has only in-frame clones and lacks some. Of 470,000 or so clones listed, more than 75% were seen once; the top ten hold about 11%. Germline values: CDR1 SGHAT, CDR2 FQNNGV. Trimming at V came to 9 bases and at J to 9 bases, leaving 12 bases not matched to a gene. This CDR3 contains 15 residues. The chain recombines TRBV11-2 with TRBJ2-1; TRBD2 agrees at 12 bases. The sequencing input was PBMCs. This sequence was found in a woman aged 35 to 49 in good health. Some clones in this sample may be carry-over from other donors' samples. The CDR3 protein is CASHLAGGRLVEQFF. The CDR3 coding sequence is TGTGCCAGTCATCTAGCGGGAGGGCGGTTGGTTGAGCAGTTCTTC.